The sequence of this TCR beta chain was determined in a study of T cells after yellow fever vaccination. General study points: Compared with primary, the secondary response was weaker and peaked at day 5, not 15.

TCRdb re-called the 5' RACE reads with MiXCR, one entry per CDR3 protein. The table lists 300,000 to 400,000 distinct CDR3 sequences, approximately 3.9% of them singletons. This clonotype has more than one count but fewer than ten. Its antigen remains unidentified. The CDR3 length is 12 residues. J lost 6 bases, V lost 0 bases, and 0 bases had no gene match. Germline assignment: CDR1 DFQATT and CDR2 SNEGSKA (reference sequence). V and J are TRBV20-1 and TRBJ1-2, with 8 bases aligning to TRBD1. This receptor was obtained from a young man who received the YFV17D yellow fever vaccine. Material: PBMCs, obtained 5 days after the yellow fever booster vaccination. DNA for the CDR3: TGCAGTGCTAGAGACAGGGGGCATGGCTACACCTTC. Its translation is CSARDRGHGYTF.